The rows below give T cell receptor beta chains drawn from one sample of a study of blood T cell repertoires in COVID-19. The protocol was immunoSEQ multiplex PCR, while the TCRdb copy is restricted to in-frame clones and leaves out a portion. The top ten clones hold more than 8.5% of a sample with about 210,000 clones, approximately 80% of them seen once. The sample was PBMCs or T cells enriched from blood (not recorded which). These receptors came from a woman aged 50 to 65 with acute COVID-19. The CDR3 runs from the conserved cysteine through the conserved F or W. The order of the fields is J gene, V gene, D gene, clone size, CDR3 DNA, CDR3 protein. A D gene is named only where the DNA matches it firmly. Clone size is not always given. Where it is, it says once, few, many or a class for expanded clones.

j_call: TRBJ2-1; v_call: TRBV11-2; d_call: TRBD1; clone_size: .; cdr3_nt: TGTGCCAGCAGCTCAATTTCCGGGACAGCAAACAATGAGCAGTTCTTC; cdr3_aa: CASSSISGTANNEQFF
j_call: TRBJ1-1; v_call: TRBV2; d_call: .; clone_size: .; cdr3_nt: TGTGCCAGCAGTGGACAGGCGAACACTGAAGCTTTCTTT; cdr3_aa: CASSGQANTEAFF
j_call: TRBJ2-5; v_call: TRBV2; d_call: TRBD2; clone_size: .; cdr3_nt: TGTGCCAGCAGTGAACTACTAGCGGAAGAGACCCAGTACTTC; cdr3_aa: CASSELLAEETQYF
j_call: TRBJ1-5; v_call: TRBV5-1; d_call: .; clone_size: once; cdr3_nt: TGCGCCAGCAGCTTGTATGGGGAGGGTCAGCCCCAGCATTTT; cdr3_aa: CASSLYGEGQPQHF
j_call: TRBJ1-2; v_call: TRBV14; d_call: TRBD1; clone_size: .; cdr3_nt: TGTGCCAGCAGCCCGGGACAGAACTATGGCTACACCTTC; cdr3_aa: CASSPGQNYGYTF
j_call: TRBJ2-7; v_call: TRBV5-1; d_call: TRBD2; clone_size: once; cdr3_nt: TGCGCCAGCAGCTTATCCGGGACTAGCGGCTACGAGCAGTACTTC; cdr3_aa: CASSLSGTSGYEQYF
j_call: TRBJ1-4; v_call: TRBV19; d_call: .; clone_size: .; cdr3_nt: TGTGCCAGTAGTAAGCTGAGCTTCACTAATGAAAAACTGTTTTTT; cdr3_aa: CASSKLSFTNEKLFF
j_call: TRBJ1-6; v_call: TRBV7-8; d_call: TRBD1; clone_size: .; cdr3_nt: TGTGCCAGCAGCTCCCAACAGGGGGGCGGTGCTTTTGGGTCACCCCTCCACTTT; cdr3_aa: CASSSQQGGGAFGSPLHF
j_call: TRBJ2-1; v_call: TRBV18; d_call: .; clone_size: .; cdr3_nt: TGTGCCAGCTCACCTACACCTTCTAGCGAAACCTACAATGAGCAGTTCTTC; cdr3_aa: CASSPTPSSETYNEQFF
j_call: TRBJ1-1; v_call: TRBV7-9; d_call: .; clone_size: .; cdr3_nt: TGTGCCAGCAGGGAGGACTTGAACACTGAAGCTTTCTTT; cdr3_aa: CASREDLNTEAFF
j_call: TRBJ2-2; v_call: TRBV7-3; d_call: .; clone_size: .; cdr3_nt: TGTGCCAGCAGCACGAGGACAGGGGAAAAGAAATCCGGGACTAGCGAACCCGGGGAGCTGTTTTTT; cdr3_aa: CASSTRTGEKKSGTSEPGELFF